Following are 32 T cell receptor beta chains from one sample sequenced in a study of T cells in localized non-small cell lung cancer. Assay: immunoSEQ multiplex PCR; the TCRdb copy retains only in-frame clones and omits some. The table shows just over 20,000 clones, with about 85% occurring only once. The sequencing here drew on PBMCs, taken before any cancer treatment. The origin of the receptors is a woman aged 35 to 70 with stage II squamous cell lung carcinoma.

The gene calls are TRBV30 and TRBJ2-7; D unresolved. This CDR3 comprises 11 residues. Germline CDR1 is GTSNPN and CDR2 is SVGIG (reference sequence). Trimming cost V 0 bases and J 6 bases, with 6 bases left between them. The CDR3 DNA reads TGTGCCTGGAGTGTCGTCTCCGAGCAGTACTTC. This codes for CAWSVVSEQYF.

This clone occurred once. The chain employs TRBV11-2 and TRBJ1-6, with D unclear. Germline loops: CDR1 SGHAT, CDR2 FQNNGV. CDR3 length equals 14 residues. Trimming removed 2 bases from V and 4 bases from J, with 6 bases in between. CDR3 protein: CASSLSQYNSPLHF. The CDR3 region has the DNA TGTGCCAGCAGCTTAAGTCAGTATAATTCACCCCTCCACTTT.

The chain couples TRBV12-5 to TRBJ2-5, with 12 bases identical to TRBD2. Losses at the gene ends were 1 base for V and 4 bases for J; bases not matched to a gene: 4. CDR1 and CDR2 (germline): LGHNT, FRNRAP. This CDR3 contains 16 residues. The CDR3 DNA reads TGTGCTAGTGGTTTGGGACTAGCGGGAGTCGTAGAGACCCAGTACTTC. Protein: CASGLGLAGVVETQYF.

The rearrangement links TRBV7-7 to TRBJ2-2, with 8 bases that match TRBD1. This CDR3 is 13 amino acids long. CDR1 SSHAT and CDR2 FNYEAQ come from the germline V gene (reference sequence). V was clipped by 5 bases and J by 7 bases; unmatched bases: 3. The CDR3: CASSQGAGGELFF. CDR3 nucleotides: TGTGCCAGCAGCCAGGGGGCTGGCGGGGAGCTGTTTTTT.

V is TRBV11-3 and J is TRBJ2-3; TRBD2 matches 13 bases. The CDR3 length is 16 residues. The V gene end was trimmed by 5 bases and the J gene end by 0 bases; junction bases not matched to a gene: 2. Germline CDR1 reads SGHNT; CDR2 reads YENEEA. The CDR3 is CASSPLAGGSTDTQYF. CDR3 coding DNA: TGTGCCAGCAGCCCACTAGCGGGGGGGAGCACAGATACGCAGTATTTT.

V usage is TRBV10-3 and J usage is TRBJ2-7, with 10 bases fitting TRBD2. Germline trimming cut 4 bases from V and 0 bases from J; bases unmatched to any gene: 3. CDR1 and CDR2 (germline): ENHRY, SYGVKD. This CDR3 is built from 15 residues. The CDR3 nucleotides read TGTGCCATCAGTGCAACTAGCGGGGACTCCTACGAGCAGTACTTC. Translated: CAISATSGDSYEQYF.

In its sample, this clone was seen a few times. V is TRBV6-1 and J is TRBJ1-5, with a weak D call TRBD1 (5 bases). Germline CDR1 and CDR2: MNHNS and SASEGT. V dropped 0 bases and J dropped 3 bases, with 6 bases sitting between them. The CDR3 spans 14 residues. CDR3 sequence (DNA): TGTGCCAGCAGTGAAGCAGGGGACAATCAGCCCCAGCATTTT. Translation gives CASSEAGDNQPQHF.

In its sample, this clone was seen a few times. The CDR3 DNA is TGCGCCAGCAGCCTGAGGGGAGGGGGCAATGACGAGCAGTACTTC. Translated: CASSLRGGGNDEQYF. The V and J genes are TRBV4-1 and TRBJ2-7, with D perhaps being TRBD1 or TRBD2 (7 bases each). Germline CDR1 reads MGHRA; CDR2 reads YSYEKL. This CDR3 spans 15 amino acids. Trimming shortened V by 4 bases and J by 5 bases, and 18 bases separated the two germline ends.

This chain links TRBV7-6 with TRBJ2-1, with 12 bases matching TRBD2. There are 16 residues in the CDR3. The germline V gene encodes CDR1 SGHVS and CDR2 FNYEAQ. J gave up 1 base and V 5 bases, and 3 bases lay outside the gene matches. In DNA, the CDR3 is TGTGCCAGCAGCCAGACTAGCGGGAGTTCCTACAATGAGCAGTTCTTC. It yields the protein CASSQTSGSSYNEQFF.

The rearrangement joins TRBV7-9 to TRBJ2-1; 14 bases agree with TRBD2. V trimming: 3 bases; J trimming: 8 bases; junction bases outside the gene matches: 6. This CDR3 spans 16 amino acids. Germline lookup yields CDR1 SEHNR and CDR2 FQNEAQ (reference sequence). The chain's CDR3 is CASSLGTSGSSDEQFF. The CDR3 nucleotides read TGTGCCAGCAGCTTGGGGACTAGCGGGAGTTCGGATGAGCAGTTCTTC.

The rearrangement links TRBV4-3 to TRBJ1-1; D ambiguous. The CDR3 length is 14 residues. Trimming removed 4 bases from V and 4 bases from J, with 13 bases in between. Germline lookup yields CDR1 LGHNA and CDR2 YSLEER. CDR3 sequence: CASSPAPGVTEAFF. CDR3 DNA sequence: TGCGCCAGCAGCCCCGCGCCCGGGGTCACTGAAGCTTTCTTT.

The V call is TRBV11-2, the J call TRBJ2-5; 10 bases match TRBD2. The CDR3 runs to 14 residues. J was trimmed by 3 bases and V by 4 bases; bases with no gene match: 2. CDR1 is SGHAT, CDR2 FQNNGV, per germline. The CDR3 bases are TGTGCCAGCAGCTCCGGACTAGCGGAAGAGACCCAGTACTTC. The encoded protein is CASSSGLAEETQYF.

The chain combines TRBV5-1 with TRBJ2-2; the match to TRBD1 covers 8 bases. Germline CDR1 and CDR2: SGHRS and YFSETQ. The trim removed 3 bases at V and 4 bases at J, leaving 8 bases unmatched. This CDR3 has 16 amino acids. CDR3 residues: CASSSPTGALTGELFF. CDR3 coding DNA: TGCGCCAGCAGCTCTCCGACAGGGGCCCTCACCGGGGAGCTGTTTTTT.

The rearrangement links TRBV19 to TRBJ2-6; the D is unclear. The CDR3 extends over 16 amino acids. The V and J ends lost 3 bases and 4 bases respectively, with 13 bases between them. The germline gives CDR1 LNHDA, CDR2 SQIVND (reference sequence). In nucleotides, the CDR3 is TGTGCCAGTAGTATGAATATTGGATCCGGGGCCAACGTCCTGACTTTC. As protein: CASSMNIGSGANVLTF. Drawing the rest from reference TRBV19 and TRBJ2-6, the complete variable domain is DGGITQSPKYLFRKEGQNVTLSCEQNLNHDAMYWYRQDPGQGLRLIYYSQIVNDFQKGDIAEGYSVSREKKESFPLTVTSAQKNPTAFYLCASSMNIGSGANVLTFGAGSRLTVL.

This chain links TRBV7-6 with TRBJ2-3; D gene ambiguous. This CDR3 comprises 15 residues. Germline V lookup: CDR1 SGHVS, CDR2 FNYEAQ. Trimming stripped 1 base from V and 2 bases from J, with 10 bases between. The CDR3 coding sequence is TGTGCCAGCAGCTTAGACAGTTACAACACAGATACGCAGTATTTT. It translates to CASSLDSYNTDTQYF.

The chain joins TRBV7-9 to TRBJ1-2; D might be TRBD1 (5 bases). This CDR3 is 15 amino acids long. Trimming took off 1 base at V and 6 bases at J, with 15 bases between the two ends. Germline CDR1 is SEHNR and CDR2 is FQNEAQ (reference sequence). CDR3 nucleotides: TGTGCCAGCAGCTTAGAAAGCCCCAGGGTGGATGGCTACACCTTC. This codes for CASSLESPRVDGYTF.

This chain connects TRBV28 to TRBJ2-7; D is uncertain. This CDR3 contains 12 residues. Trimming cost V 6 bases and J 1 base, with 7 bases left between them. CDR1 MDHEN and CDR2 SYDVKM come from the germline V gene. The CDR3 sequence: CASRVSSYEQYF. CDR3 bases: TGTGCCAGCAGGGTCAGTTCCTACGAGCAGTACTTC.

This chain connects TRBV6-4 to TRBJ2-1; D is possibly TRBD1 (6 bases). The germline V and J ends were trimmed by 5 bases and 0 bases, with 11 bases remaining between them. Germline V CDR1 and CDR2: MRHNA, SNTAGT. The CDR3 sequence is 15 residues long. CDR3 protein: CASSRTGSSYNEQFF. DNA for the CDR3: TGTGCCAGCAGTCGAACAGGGAGCTCCTACAATGAGCAGTTCTTC.

The chain uses TRBV7-2 and TRBJ1-4; D is perhaps TRBD1 (6 bases). Germline V gene sequence: CDR1 SGHTA, CDR2 FQGNSA. This CDR3 is 14 amino acids long. V was shortened by 5 bases and J by 8 bases, with 15 bases between the two germline ends. This chain's CDR3 is CASSVQGVGEKLFF. The DNA for the CDR3 is TGTGCCAGCAGCGTACAGGGAGTGGGCGAAAAACTGTTTTTT.

This clone was seen a handful of times. The V and J genes are TRBV7-2 and TRBJ2-1, with TRBD2 identical over 7 bases. CDR3 length: 15 residues. Germline V gene sequence: CDR1 SGHTA, CDR2 FQGNSA. The trim removed 3 bases at V and 8 bases at J, leaving 10 bases unmatched. The CDR3 spells CASSFWSGGRDEQFF. The DNA of the CDR3 is TGTGCCAGCAGCTTCTGGTCGGGAGGACGCGATGAGCAGTTCTTC.

This clone rates as medium-sized (0.01 to 0.1%). V and J are TRBV7-3 and TRBJ2-1; D is unresolved. The V gene's germline CDR1 is SGHTA and CDR2 FQGTGA. V shed 0 bases and J shed 4 bases, with 4 bases lying between them. The CDR3 extends over 13 amino acids. The CDR3 DNA reads TGTGCCAGCAGCTTAACAACTTACAATGAGCAGTTCTTC. Its protein is CASSLTTYNEQFF.

V and J are TRBV4-2 and TRBJ1-4, with TRBD1 identical over 10 bases. Trimming removed 1 base from V and 10 bases from J; junction bases left unmatched: 6. This CDR3 has 15 residues. Looked up from germline, CDR1 is LGHNA and CDR2 is YNFKEQ. Here the CDR3 DNA reads TGTGCCAGCAGCCAAGGGGACAGGGGTTCGGGAAAACTGTTTTTT. Its protein product is CASSQGDRGSGKLFF.

The chain links TRBV30 to TRBJ1-5; D perhaps matches TRBD1 (6 bases). Germline V gene lookup returns CDR1 GTSNPN and CDR2 SVGIG (reference sequence). This CDR3 is 17 amino acids long. V was cut by 1 base and J by 0 bases, with 16 bases left in between. CDR3 in amino acids: CAWSGSRGPYSNQPQHF. DNA of the CDR3: TGTGCCTGGAGTGGGTCTCGGGGGCCTTATAGCAATCAGCCCCAGCATTTT.

V gene TRBV19 combines with J gene TRBJ1-2; D gene uncertain. The ends were cut back, 3 bases at V and 4 bases at J, with 9 bases in the middle. CDR1 LNHDA and CDR2 SQIVND come from the germline V gene (reference sequence). The CDR3 length is 13 residues. The CDR3 DNA reads as TGTGCCAGTAGTATTGGACGGACCTATGGCTACACCTTC. Translating it yields CASSIGRTYGYTF. The full variable domain, its missing parts supplied by reference TRBV19 and TRBJ1-2, is DGGITQSPKYLFRKEGQNVTLSCEQNLNHDAMYWYRQDPGQGLRLIYYSQIVNDFQKGDIAEGYSVSREKKESFPLTVTSAQKNPTAFYLCASSIGRTYGYTFGSGTRLTVV.

This clone was recorded a few times. J is TRBJ1-5 and V is TRBV18; no firm D call. The CDR3 contains 14 residues. Trimming removed 6 bases at V and 7 bases at J, with 16 bases between. Germline V gene data show CDR1 as KGHSH and CDR2 as LQKENI. DNA of the CDR3: TGTGCCAGCTCCACGGATGGGGAGGCACAGCCCCAGCATTTT. Protein sequence: CASSTDGEAQPQHF.

This clone was counted between two and nine times. J is TRBJ1-1 and V is TRBV27; D unclear. The germline CDR1 and CDR2 sequences are MNHEY and SMNVEV (reference sequence). The V end was cut by 3 bases, the J end by 10 bases, with 15 bases between. The CDR3 covers 13 residues. CDR3 DNA sequence: TGTGCCAGCAGTTTCGTCTTGGGAGGGAGAGCTTTCTTT. Translated, it gives CASSFVLGGRAFF.

This chain connects TRBV9 to TRBJ2-7; unclear D gene. V was clipped by 9 bases and J by 3 bases, with 13 bases between them. Germline V CDR1 and CDR2: SGDLS, YYNGEE. The CDR3 sequence is 12 residues long. The CDR3 here is CATWPPLYEQYF. The CDR3 DNA reads as TGTGCCACCTGGCCGCCCCTCTACGAGCAGTACTTC.

The V and J genes are TRBV28 and TRBJ2-7; D not resolved. V gave up 6 bases and J gave up 5 bases, with 17 bases separating them. The CDR3 spans 14 residues. CDR1 is MDHEN and CDR2 is SYDVKM in the germline V gene. CDR3 amino acids: CASSPTTDTHEQYF. DNA of the CDR3: TGTGCCAGCAGCCCAACGACTGATACCCACGAGCAGTACTTC.

This rearrangement joins TRBV5-1 to TRBJ2-5; no clear D gene. The CDR3 is 15 residues long. Germline assignment: CDR1 SGHRS and CDR2 YFSETQ. The germline V and J ends were trimmed by 1 base and 0 bases, with 10 bases remaining between them. This CDR3 is CASSLSQDHQETQYF. CDR3 sequence (DNA): TGCGCCAGCAGCTTGTCGCAGGACCACCAAGAGACCCAGTACTTC. The whole variable domain, filled in from reference TRBV5-1 and TRBJ2-5, reads KAGVTQTPRYLIKTRGQQVTLSCSPISGHRSVSWYQQTPGQGLQFLFEYFSETQRNKGNFPGRFSGRQFSNSRSEMNVSTLELGDSALYLCASSLSQDHQETQYFGPGTRLLVL.

The chain employs TRBV7-3 and TRBJ2-7; 7 nucleotides match TRBD2. J gave up 2 bases and V 1 base, and 8 bases lay outside the gene matches. This CDR3 is 16 amino acids long. Per the germline V gene, CDR1 is SGHTA and CDR2 is FQGTGA. The CDR3 coding sequence is TGTGCCAGCAGCTTAATCCAAAGCGGGGCAGCCTACGAGCAGTACTTC. Residues: CASSLIQSGAAYEQYF.

V and J are TRBV18 and TRBJ1-1, with TRBD1 identical over 9 bases. V trimming: 3 bases; J trimming: 2 bases; junction bases outside the gene matches: 4. The V gene's germline CDR1 is KGHSH and CDR2 LQKENI. This CDR3 has 15 residues. The CDR3 DNA sequence: TGTGCCAGCTCACCTACGGGACAGGGTAACACTGAAGCTTTCTTT. Its translation is CASSPTGQGNTEAFF.

The V call is TRBV18, the J call TRBJ2-1, with D perhaps TRBD2 (5 bases). CDR3 length equals 15 residues. Trimming removed 1 base from V and 5 bases from J, with 12 bases in between. The germline V gene encodes CDR1 KGHSH and CDR2 LQKENI. The CDR3: CASSPLSSRDNEQFF. CDR3 nucleotides: TGTGCCAGCTCACCACTCTCTAGCCGGGACAATGAGCAGTTCTTC. Variable domain in full (rest from reference TRBV18 and TRBJ2-1): NAGVMQNPRHLVRRRGQEARLRCSPMKGHSHVYWYRQLPEEGLKFMVYLQKENIIDESGMPKERFSAEFPKEGPSILRIQQVVRGDSAAYFCASSPLSSRDNEQFFGPGTRLTVL.